This record covers a single T cell receptor (beta chain). This sample is drawn from a study of ipilimumab plus nivolumab after autologous stem cell transplantation. V gave up 6 bases and J gave up 7 bases, with 18 bases separating them. The CDR3 covers 14 residues. The germline V gene has CDR1 MNHEY and CDR2 SMNVEV (reference sequence). The repertoire was sequenced with immunoSEQ multiplex PCR; TCRdb's copy has only in-frame clones and lacks some. This sample yields roughly 45,000 clones, of which roughly 90% are seen a single time; approximately 0.82% belongs to the top ten. The sample was PBMCs, taken in a trial of ipilimumab plus nivolumab as post-transplant consolidation. The receptor comes from a male donor with multiple myeloma. This chain links TRBV27 with TRBJ1-1; tentative D call: TRBD1 (6 bases). The CDR3 DNA reads as TGTGCCAGCAGCCCCCCCGGGACACCGATTGAAGCTTTCTTT. Protein sequence: CASSPPGTPIEAFF.